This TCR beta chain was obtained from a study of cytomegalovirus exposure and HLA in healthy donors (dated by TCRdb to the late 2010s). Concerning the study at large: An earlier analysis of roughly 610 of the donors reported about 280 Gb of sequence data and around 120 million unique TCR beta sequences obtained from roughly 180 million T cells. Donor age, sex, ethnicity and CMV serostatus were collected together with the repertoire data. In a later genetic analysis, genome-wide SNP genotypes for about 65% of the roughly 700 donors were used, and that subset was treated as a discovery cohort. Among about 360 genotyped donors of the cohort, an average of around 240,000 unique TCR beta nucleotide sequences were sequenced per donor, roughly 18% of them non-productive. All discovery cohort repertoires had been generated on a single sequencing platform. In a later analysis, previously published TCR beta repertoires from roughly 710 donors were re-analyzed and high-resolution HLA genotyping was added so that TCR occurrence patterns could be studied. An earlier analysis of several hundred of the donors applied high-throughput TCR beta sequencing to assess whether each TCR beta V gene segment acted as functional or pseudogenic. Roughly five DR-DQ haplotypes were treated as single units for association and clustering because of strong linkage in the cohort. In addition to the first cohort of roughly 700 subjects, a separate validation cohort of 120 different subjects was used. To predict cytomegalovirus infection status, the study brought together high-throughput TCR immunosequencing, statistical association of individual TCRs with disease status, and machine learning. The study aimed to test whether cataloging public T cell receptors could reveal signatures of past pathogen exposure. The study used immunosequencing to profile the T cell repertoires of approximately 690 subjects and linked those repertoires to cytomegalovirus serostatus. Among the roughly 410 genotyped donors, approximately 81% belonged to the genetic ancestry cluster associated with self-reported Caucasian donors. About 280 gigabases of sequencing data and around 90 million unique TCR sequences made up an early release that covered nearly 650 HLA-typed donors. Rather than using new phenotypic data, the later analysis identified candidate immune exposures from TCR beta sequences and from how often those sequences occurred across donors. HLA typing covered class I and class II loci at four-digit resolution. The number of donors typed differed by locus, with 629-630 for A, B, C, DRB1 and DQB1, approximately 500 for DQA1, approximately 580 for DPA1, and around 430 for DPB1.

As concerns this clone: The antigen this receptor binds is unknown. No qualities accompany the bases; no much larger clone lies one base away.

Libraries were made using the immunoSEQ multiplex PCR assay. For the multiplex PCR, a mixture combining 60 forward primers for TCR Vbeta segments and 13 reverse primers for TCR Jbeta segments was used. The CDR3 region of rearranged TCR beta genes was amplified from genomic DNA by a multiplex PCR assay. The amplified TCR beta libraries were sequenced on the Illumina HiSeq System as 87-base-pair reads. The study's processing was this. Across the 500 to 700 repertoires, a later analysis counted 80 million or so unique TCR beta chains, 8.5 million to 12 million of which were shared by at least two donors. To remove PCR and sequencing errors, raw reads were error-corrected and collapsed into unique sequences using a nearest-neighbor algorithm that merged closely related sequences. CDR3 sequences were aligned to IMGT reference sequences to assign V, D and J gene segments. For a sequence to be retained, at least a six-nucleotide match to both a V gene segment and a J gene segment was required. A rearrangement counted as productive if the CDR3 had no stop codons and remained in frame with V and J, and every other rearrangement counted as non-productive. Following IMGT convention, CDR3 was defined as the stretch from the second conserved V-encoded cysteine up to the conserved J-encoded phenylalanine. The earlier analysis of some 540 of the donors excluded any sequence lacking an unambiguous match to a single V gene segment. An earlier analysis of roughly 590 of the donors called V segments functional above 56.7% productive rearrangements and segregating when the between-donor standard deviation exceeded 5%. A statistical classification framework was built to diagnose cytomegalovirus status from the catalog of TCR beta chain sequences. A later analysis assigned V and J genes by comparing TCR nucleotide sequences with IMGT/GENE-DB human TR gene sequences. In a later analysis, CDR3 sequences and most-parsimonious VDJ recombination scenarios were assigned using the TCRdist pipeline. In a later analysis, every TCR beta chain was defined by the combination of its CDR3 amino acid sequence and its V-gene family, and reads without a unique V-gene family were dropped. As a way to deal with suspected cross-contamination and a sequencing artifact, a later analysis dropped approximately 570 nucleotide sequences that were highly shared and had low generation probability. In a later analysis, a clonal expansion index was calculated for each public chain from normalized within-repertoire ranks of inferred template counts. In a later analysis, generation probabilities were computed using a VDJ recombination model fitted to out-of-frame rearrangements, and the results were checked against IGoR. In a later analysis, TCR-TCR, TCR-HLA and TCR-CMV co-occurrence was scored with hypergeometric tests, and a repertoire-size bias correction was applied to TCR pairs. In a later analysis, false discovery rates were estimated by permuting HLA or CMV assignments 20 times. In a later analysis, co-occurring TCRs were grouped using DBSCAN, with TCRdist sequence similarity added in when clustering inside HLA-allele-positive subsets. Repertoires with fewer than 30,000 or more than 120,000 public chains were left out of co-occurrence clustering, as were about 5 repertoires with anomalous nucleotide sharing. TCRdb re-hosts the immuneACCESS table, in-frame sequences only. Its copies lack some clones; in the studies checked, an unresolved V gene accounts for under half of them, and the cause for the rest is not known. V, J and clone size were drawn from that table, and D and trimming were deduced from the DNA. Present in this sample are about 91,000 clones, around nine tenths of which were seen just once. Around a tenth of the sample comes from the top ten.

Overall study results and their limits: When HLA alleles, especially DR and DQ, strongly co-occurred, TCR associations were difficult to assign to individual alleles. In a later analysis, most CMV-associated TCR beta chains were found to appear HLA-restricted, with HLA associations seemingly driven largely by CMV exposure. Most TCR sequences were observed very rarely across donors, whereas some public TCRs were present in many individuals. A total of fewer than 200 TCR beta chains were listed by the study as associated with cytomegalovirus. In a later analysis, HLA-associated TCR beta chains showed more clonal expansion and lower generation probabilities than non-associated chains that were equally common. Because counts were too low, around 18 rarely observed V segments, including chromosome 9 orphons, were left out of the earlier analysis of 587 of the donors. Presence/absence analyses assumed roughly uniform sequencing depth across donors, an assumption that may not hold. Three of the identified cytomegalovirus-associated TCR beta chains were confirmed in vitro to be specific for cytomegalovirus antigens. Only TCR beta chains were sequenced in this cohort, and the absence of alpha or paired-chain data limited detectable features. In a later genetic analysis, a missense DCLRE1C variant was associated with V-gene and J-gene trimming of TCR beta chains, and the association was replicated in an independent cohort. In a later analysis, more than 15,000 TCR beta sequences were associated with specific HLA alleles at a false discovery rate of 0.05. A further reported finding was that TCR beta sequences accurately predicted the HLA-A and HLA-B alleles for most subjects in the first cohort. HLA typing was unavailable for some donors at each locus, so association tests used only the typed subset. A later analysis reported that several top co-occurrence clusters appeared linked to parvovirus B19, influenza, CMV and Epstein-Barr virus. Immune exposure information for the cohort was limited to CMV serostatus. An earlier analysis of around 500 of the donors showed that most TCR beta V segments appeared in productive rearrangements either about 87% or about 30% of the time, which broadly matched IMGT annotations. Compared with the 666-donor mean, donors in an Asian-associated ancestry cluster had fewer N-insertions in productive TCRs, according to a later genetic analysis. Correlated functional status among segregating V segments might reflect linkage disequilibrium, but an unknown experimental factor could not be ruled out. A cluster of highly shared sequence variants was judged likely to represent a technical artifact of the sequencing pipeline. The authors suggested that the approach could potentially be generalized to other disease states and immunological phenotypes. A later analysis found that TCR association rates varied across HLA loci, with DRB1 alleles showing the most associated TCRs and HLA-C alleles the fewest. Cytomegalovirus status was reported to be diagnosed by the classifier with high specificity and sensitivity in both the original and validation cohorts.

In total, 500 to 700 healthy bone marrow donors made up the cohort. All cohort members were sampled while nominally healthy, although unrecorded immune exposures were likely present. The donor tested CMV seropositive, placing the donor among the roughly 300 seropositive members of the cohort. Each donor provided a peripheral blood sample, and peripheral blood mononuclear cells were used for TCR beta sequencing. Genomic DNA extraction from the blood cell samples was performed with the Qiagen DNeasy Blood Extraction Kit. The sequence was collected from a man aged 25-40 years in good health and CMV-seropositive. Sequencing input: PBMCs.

The CDR3 protein is CASSETTGRTQYF. The sequence in DNA is TGTGCCAGCAGTGAAACCACAGGGCGTACGCAGTATTTT. The sequence links TRBV6-4 to TRBJ2-3, and possibly TRBD1, on 6 matching bases. V is reduced by 3 bases and J by 8 bases, leaving a spacing of 12 bases between them. The CDR1 and CDR2 encoded by the germline V gene are MRHNA and SNTAGT. The CDR3 sequence holds 13 residues, the cysteine and phenylalanine included. The CDR3 DNA has 39 bases and is translated from base 1.